This TCR beta chain was profiled in a study of shared clonotypes between healthy human individuals. Study-wide points: What rarefaction showed was incomplete sorted-subset sequencing despite large depth. Naive CD4 clonotypes were shared across a few donors at about 5%.

Using immunoSEQ multiplex PCR, the repertoire was profiled, and TCRdb retains in-frame clones only, with some absent. The sample consists of about a million clones, approximately 80% of them appearing once. A CD45RA-negative memory subset and a CD45RA+ naive subset were separated from the CD4+ cells. V lost 6 bases and J lost 11; bases outside the gene matches: 7. Germline assignment: CDR1 MNHEY and CDR2 SVGAGI. There are 12 residues in the CDR3. Regarding this clone: Its antigen is not known.

The sample taken for sequencing was memory CD4+ T cells sorted from blood. The subset here: CD45RA-negative fraction. The origin of this receptor is a man aged 18-30 years in good health. The chain is built from TRBV6-5 and TRBJ1-1; 9 bases line up with TRBD1. The CDR3 loop is CASSPGQGKAFF. CDR3 coding DNA: TGTGCCAGCAGCCCCGGACAGGGGAAGGCTTTCTTT.